Below, 22 T cell receptor beta chains from the same sample are listed, as sequenced in a study of cytomegalovirus exposure and HLA in healthy donors. PCR used 60 Vbeta primers and 13 Jbeta primers. Data came from immunoSEQ multiplex PCR; TCRdb stores just in-frame clones and leaves some out. The repertoire holds under 150,000 clones, with over 65% as singletons. Sequenced: PBMCs. The source is a male donor in good health and CMV-seronegative.

The chain is built from TRBV4-3 and TRBJ2-7, with D maybe TRBD1 (6 bases). Trimming pared 4 bases from V and 0 bases from J, leaving 7 bases between. Germline V gene data show CDR1 as LGHNA and CDR2 as YSLEER. The CDR3 is 13 residues long. Written as DNA, the CDR3 is TGCGCCAGCAGCCCCAGGGGCTCCTACGAGCAGTACTTC. Protein product: CASSPRGSYEQYF.

The chain links TRBV7-2 to TRBJ1-2; D may be TRBD1 (5 bases). The germline V gene encodes CDR1 SGHTA and CDR2 FQGNSA. The CDR3 is 13 residues long. V was cut by 1 base and J by 8 bases, with 11 bases left in between. CDR3 nucleotide sequence: TGTGCCAGCAGCTTAGTGGGGGAGGGCGGCTACACCTTC. Amino acids: CASSLVGEGGYTF.

The chain joins TRBV19 to TRBJ1-1, with TRBD1 matching 9 bases. The CDR3 spans 14 residues. Germline lookup yields CDR1 LNHDA and CDR2 SQIVND (reference sequence). V dropped 0 bases and J dropped 10; count of bases not matched to a gene: 6. The CDR3 reads CASSIDVAGQGAFF. For the CDR3, the DNA is TGTGCCAGTAGTATAGATGTAGCGGGACAGGGAGCTTTCTTT.

The CDR3 DNA follows: TGTGCCAGCTTAAAGACCGGACTAGCGGAAACCGGGGAGCTGTTTTTT. It yields the protein CASLKTGLAETGELFF. The chain joins TRBV7-2 to TRBJ2-2, with TRBD2 matching over 10 bases. The CDR3 is 16 residues long. CDR1 is SGHTA, CDR2 FQGNSA, per germline. Unmatched junction bases numbered 11, after V lost 8 bases and J lost 5 bases.

This chain links TRBV6-6 with TRBJ2-3, with 9 bases fitting TRBD2. The CDR3 contains 16 residues. V shed 6 bases, J shed 0 bases, and the junction held 7 bases outside the gene matches. The germline gives CDR1 MNHNY, CDR2 SVGAGI (reference sequence). The CDR3 region has the DNA TGTGCCAGCAGGAGACTAGCGGTCCCTAGCACAGATACGCAGTATTTT. This sequence encodes CASRRLAVPSTDTQYF.

There are a few counts of this clone. This sample also contains other DNA sequences that code for the same CDR3. V usage is TRBV2 and J usage is TRBJ2-5, with D unclear. The V gene's germline CDR1 is SNHLY and CDR2 FYNNEI. V dropped 6 bases and J dropped 1 base, with 3 bases sitting between them. The CDR3 covers 11 residues. CDR3 region: CASSLQETQYF. CDR3 sequence (DNA): TGTGCCAGCAGCCTCCAAGAGACCCAGTACTTC.

The chain joins TRBV10-3 to TRBJ1-1, with 7 bases that match TRBD1. CDR1 is ENHRY, CDR2 SYGVKD, per germline. With V trimmed by 6 bases and J by 3 bases, 4 bases remained unmatched. The CDR3 loop spans 13 amino acids. The DNA for the CDR3 is TGTGCCATCAGGGACAGGAGGGACACTGAAGCTTTCTTT. Residues: CAIRDRRDTEAFF.

As regards this clone: At the DNA level, this CDR3 is encoded by other sequences in the same sample as well. The V gene is TRBV7-2, the J gene TRBJ2-3, with 10 nucleotides matching TRBD2. There are 15 residues in the CDR3. V gave up 0 bases and J gave up 5 bases; unmatched junction bases: 2. Germline V gene data show CDR1 as SGHTA and CDR2 as FQGNSA. CDR3 protein: CASSLALAGVDTQYF. The DNA of the CDR3 is TGTGCCAGCAGCTTAGCTCTAGCGGGAGTAGATACGCAGTATTTT. Using reference TRBV7-2 and TRBJ2-3 for the parts outside the CDR3, the full variable domain is GAGVSQSPSNKVTEKGKDVELRCDPISGHTALYWYRQSLGQGLEFLIYFQGNSAPDKSGLPSDRFSAERTGGSVSTLTIQRTQQEDSAVYLCASSLALAGVDTQYFGPGTRLTVL.

This sequence joins TRBV6-5 and TRBJ1-4; possibly TRBD1 for D (5 bases). V shed 5 bases and J shed 0 bases, with 7 bases lying between them. Per the germline V gene, CDR1 is MNHEY and CDR2 is SVGAGI. The CDR3 contains 14 residues. The CDR3 nucleotides are TGTGCCAGCAGTCCAGGGACAACTAATGAAAAACTGTTTTTT. It codes for CASSPGTTNEKLFF.

The chain links TRBV30 to TRBJ2-7; D gene ambiguous. Trimming left V 0 bases short and J 3 bases short, with 9 bases between. The CDR3 sequence is 13 residues long. Germline loops: CDR1 GTSNPN, CDR2 SVGIG (reference sequence). The CDR3 is CAWSVHGGYEQYF. The CDR3 DNA reads as TGTGCCTGGAGTGTACACGGCGGCTACGAGCAGTACTTC.

The chain recombines TRBV5-1 with TRBJ2-7; 12 bases align to TRBD1. Germline V gives CDR1 SGHRS, CDR2 YFSETQ. With 3 bases clipped from V and 9 bases from J, the junction kept 7 bases outside the gene matches. This CDR3 is 14 amino acids long. The CDR3 here is CASSWGTGGDGQYF. The CDR3 DNA follows: TGCGCCAGCAGCTGGGGGACAGGGGGCGACGGGCAGTACTTC.

On this clone itself: Other DNA sequences in this sample translate to the same CDR3. The J gene is TRBJ2-5, the V gene TRBV4-1; 7 bases map to TRBD2. Trimming took 1 base from V and 5 from J; bases not matched to a gene: 4. CDR1 is MGHRA, CDR2 YSYEKL, per germline. The CDR3 sequence is 14 residues long. CDR3 coding DNA: TGCGCCAGCAGCCAAGTGGGCGGGAGCGAGACCCAGTACTTC. Its protein is CASSQVGGSETQYF.

This clone was detected a few times. V usage is TRBV5-1 and J usage is TRBJ2-5; TRBD2 aligns across 11 bases. This CDR3 region has 15 residues. The V segment lost 4 bases and the J segment 7 bases; nucleotides outside the gene matches: 9. Looked up from germline, CDR1 is SGHRS and CDR2 is YFSETQ. The CDR3 nucleotides read TGCGCCAGCAGCGGAACGACCGGGACTAGCGGGACCCAGTACTTC. This translates into CASSGTTGTSGTQYF.

This clone was detected a few times. The chain uses TRBV13 and TRBJ1-1, with D maybe TRBD1 (6 bases). Trimming took 2 bases from V and 8 from J, leaving 12 bases between them. The length of the CDR3 is 13 residues. Germline assignment: CDR1 PRHDT and CDR2 FYEKMQ (reference sequence). CDR3 amino acids: CASSLQGNPEAFF. For the CDR3, the DNA is TGTGCCAGCAGCTTACAGGGGAATCCCGAAGCTTTCTTT.

The rearrangement links TRBV5-1 to TRBJ2-5; maybe TRBD2 (5 bases). Germline lookup yields CDR1 SGHRS and CDR2 YFSETQ. V gave up 3 bases and J gave up 5 bases, with 17 bases separating them. CDR3 length equals 15 residues. CDR3 sequence: CASSSTLGGGETQYF. In DNA form, the CDR3 reads TGCGCCAGCAGCTCGACCCTAGGTGGAGGCGAGACCCAGTACTTC.

V and J are TRBV7-6 and TRBJ2-1; 13 bases are shared with TRBD2. The germline V gene encodes CDR1 SGHVS and CDR2 FNYEAQ. V gave up 7 bases and J gave up 6 bases; unmatched junction bases: 3. The CDR3 is 14 residues long. CDR3 residues: CASTWTSGSNEQFF. Here the CDR3 DNA reads TGTGCCAGCACCTGGACTAGCGGGAGCAATGAGCAGTTCTTC.

This sequence joins TRBV4-1 and TRBJ2-3; 7 bases are a match to TRBD1. From germline, CDR1 is MGHRA and CDR2 YSYEKL. Trimming removed 4 bases from V and 2 bases from J; junction bases left unmatched: 9. This CDR3 region has 16 residues. The CDR3 spells CASSPLTGWATDTQYF. The CDR3 coding sequence is TGCGCCAGCAGCCCGCTGACAGGGTGGGCCACAGATACGCAGTATTTT.

V and J are TRBV6-5 and TRBJ1-1, with unresolved D. Germline CDR1 and CDR2: MNHEY and SVGAGI. Trimming shortened V by 0 bases and J by 4 bases, and 9 bases separated the two germline ends. The CDR3 is 14 amino acids. CDR3 protein: CASSYSEGGTEAFF. CDR3 DNA sequence: TGTGCCAGCAGTTACTCAGAGGGAGGCACTGAAGCTTTCTTT.

The rearrangement uses TRBV27 and TRBJ1-2; 10 nucleotides agree with TRBD1. CDR1 and CDR2 (germline): MNHEY, SMNVEV (reference sequence). The ends lost 6 bases at V and 8 bases at J; junction bases unmatched: 9. This CDR3 is 14 amino acids long. The CDR3 sequence is CASRLTGGAWGYTF. The CDR3 DNA sequence: TGTGCCAGCAGACTGACAGGGGGCGCGTGGGGCTACACCTTC.

As regards this clone: Other DNA sequences in the sample encode the same CDR3. The J gene is TRBJ1-2, the V gene TRBV6-5; no clear D. Trimming pared 2 bases from V and 4 bases from J, leaving 8 bases between. The length of the CDR3 is 13 residues. CDR1 MNHEY and CDR2 SVGAGI come from the germline V gene. Written as DNA, the CDR3 is TGTGCCAGCAGTTACGGGCAGATCTATGGCTACACCTTC. Protein sequence: CASSYGQIYGYTF.

This sequence joins TRBV29-1 and TRBJ2-2; D uncertain. The CDR3 has 13 residues. Germline-derived CDR1 and CDR2 are SQVTM and ANQGSEA. V shed 4 bases and J shed 1 base, with 7 bases lying between them. The CDR3 bases are TGCAGCGTTGGGTCAGGGAACACCGGGGAGCTGTTTTTT. This encodes CSVGSGNTGELFF.

The V call is TRBV30, the J call TRBJ1-2; TRBD1 matches 10 bases. CDR3 length equals 13 residues. Germline CDR1 and CDR2: GTSNPN and SVGIG (reference sequence). Trimming cost V 3 bases and J 13 bases; bases outside gene matches: 11. CDR3: CAWRGDRGVGTTF. As DNA, the CDR3 is TGTGCCTGGAGAGGGGACAGGGGAGTAGGTACCACCTTC.